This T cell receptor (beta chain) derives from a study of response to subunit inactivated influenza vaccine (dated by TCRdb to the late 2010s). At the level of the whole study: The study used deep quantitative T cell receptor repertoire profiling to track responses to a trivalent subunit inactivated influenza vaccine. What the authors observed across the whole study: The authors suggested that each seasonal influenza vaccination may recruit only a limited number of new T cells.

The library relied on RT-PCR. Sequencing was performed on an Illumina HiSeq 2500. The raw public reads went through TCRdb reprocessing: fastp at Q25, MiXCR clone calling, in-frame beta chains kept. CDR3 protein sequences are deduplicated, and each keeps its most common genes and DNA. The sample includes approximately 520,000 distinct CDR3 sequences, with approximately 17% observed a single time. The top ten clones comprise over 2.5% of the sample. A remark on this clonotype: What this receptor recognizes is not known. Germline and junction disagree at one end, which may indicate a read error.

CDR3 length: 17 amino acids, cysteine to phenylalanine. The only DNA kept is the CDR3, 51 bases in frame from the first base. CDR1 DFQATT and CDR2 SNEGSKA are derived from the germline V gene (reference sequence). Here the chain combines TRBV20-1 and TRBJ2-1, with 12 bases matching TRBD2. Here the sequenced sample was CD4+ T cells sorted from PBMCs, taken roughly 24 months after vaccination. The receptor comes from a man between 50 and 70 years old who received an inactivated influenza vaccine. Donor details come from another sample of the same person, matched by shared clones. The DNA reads TGCAGTGCTAGACCACTTAGACTAGCGGGGGCTTACAATGTGCAGTTCTTC. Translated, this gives CSARPLRLAGAYNVQFF.